This T cell receptor beta chain originates from a study of blood T cell repertoires in COVID-19 (dated by TCRdb to the early 2020s). Study-wide context: Collaborator samples came from the United States, Italy and Spain and covered acute and convalescent phases of COVID-19. The prospective study material was composed of cDNA or gDNA derived from T cells, B-cell-depleted T cells, or PBMCs. Deeply sampled blood TCRbeta repertoires from subjects exposed to, actively infected with, or recovered from COVID-19 were included in the dataset. The repertoires were made available in a free public database intended to serve as a resource for research on the immune response to SARS-CoV-2. The samples were drawn from the first 160 participants of the ongoing ImmuneRACE study and from about 1,200 subjects provided by 6 global collaborators. Sample metadata almost always included a de-identified subject ID, COVID-19 status, age in years and sex. HLA class I and class II types, where available, came from metadata supplied by the sample provider rather than from assay-based typing. Study-wide conclusions, independent of this receptor: The amount of clinical and demographic metadata varied by source and participant and was provided uncurated.

The V end gives up 2 bases and the J end 2 bases, leaving 5 bases in the junction not matched to a gene. The germline V gene yields SGDLS for CDR1 and YYNGEE for CDR2. The CDR3 spans 15 residues, from the cysteine through the phenylalanine. Of the read, only the CDR3 DNA is kept; its 45 bases are in frame from base 1. One collaborating source in Seattle enrolled patients while the patients were actively infected and followed the patients over time throughout the course of disease. Collaborating institutions collected whole blood in K2EDTA tubes following their own protocols. For TCRbeta analysis, collaborators shipped samples as frozen whole blood, isolated PBMCs, or DNA extracted from either of those sample types. TCRbeta CDR3 regions were amplified from genomic DNA using the immunoSEQ Assay, a bias-controlled multiplex PCR. In the source study's methods: Within the assay, amplification of reference gene primers was used to estimate how many nucleated cells each sample contained. To quantify the absolute abundance of each unique TCRbeta CDR3 rearrangement, sequence reads were collapsed and filtered. For each sample, productive Simpson clonality was calculated as the square root of Simpson's diversity index across productive rearrangements. TCRdb took this table from immuneACCESS and kept in-frame rearrangements with V and J called. Such tables lack part of the clones; where checked against another copy, unresolved V genes explain under half of the gap, and the rest is unexplained. That table supplies the V and J calls and clone size; D and trimming were determined from the DNA. This sample gives over 70,000 clones in total; 83% of them show up just once. Jointly, the top ten make up around 6.9% of the sample.

About this clone: The target of this receptor is not known. No clone much larger than this one lies a single base away; base qualities are absent.

The receptor chain draws on TRBV9 and TRBJ2-7, and 9 bases in between align with TRBD2. This TCR derives from a man aged 30 to 45 with COVID-19, enrolled during active disease. The sample comprised peripheral blood. The CDR3 protein is CASSVGGREPYEQYF. The nucleotide sequence reads TGTGCCAGCAGCGTCGGCGGGAGGGAACCCTACGAGCAGTACTTC.